The 4 T cell receptor beta chains below were found in one sample sequenced in a study of T cells in Graves' hyperthyroidism and ophthalmopathy. Amplification targeted TCR beta CDR3 regions from RNA transcripts. Initially, a first-round RT-PCR of the TCR CDR3 employed the HTBI primer set. One entry per CDR3 protein results from TCRdb running MiXCR on the multiplex PCR reads. The data show about 200,000 distinct CDR3 sequences, 17% seen once. Sequenced sample: blood. These receptors were obtained from a man aged 45-60 years with Graves' hyperthyroidism.

In this sample, this clonotype turned up a few times. One junction end does not reproduce the germline sequence, and a read error may be involved. The chain has TRBV28 and TRBJ2-1; D ambiguous. CDR1 MDHEN and CDR2 SYDVKM come from the germline V gene. This CDR3 region has 17 residues. The CDR3 DNA reads as TGTGCCCGCAGTCCGCCGCCTGGGCGGCAGGCCTACAATGAGCAGTTCTTC. It specifies CARSPPPGRQAYNEQFF.

CDR3 sequence: CASSYLGRNTGELFF. CDR3 coding DNA: TGTGCCAGCAGTTACTTAGGGAGGAACACCGGGGAGCTGTTTTTT. The chain joins TRBV6-2 or TRBV6-3 to TRBJ2-2; D may be TRBD2 (5 bases). The germline V gene encodes CDR1 MNHEY and CDR2 SVGEGT. The V end was cut by 1 base, the J end by 1 base, with 7 bases between. The CDR3 runs 15 residues.

The gene calls are TRBV7-6 and TRBJ2-1; D is possibly TRBD1 (5 bases). This CDR3 spans 15 amino acids. CDR1 is SGHVS and CDR2 is FNYEAQ in the germline V gene. V was clipped by 5 bases and J by 2 bases, with 13 bases between them. CDR3 in DNA: TGTGCCAGCAGCCCTAGGGGCAGTACCTACAATGAGCAGTTCTTC. It yields the protein CASSPRGSTYNEQFF.

This clonotype was recorded a few times. This sequence joins TRBV6-1 and TRBJ2-1, with no clear D. Trimming stripped 8 bases from V and 0 bases from J, with 17 bases between. The CDR3 spans 16 residues. Looked up from germline, CDR1 is MNHNS and CDR2 is SASEGT. The CDR3 DNA is TGTGCCAGCGACACCCACTATCAGAGCTCCTACAATGAGCAGTTCTTC. As protein: CASDTHYQSSYNEQFF.